These 5 T cell receptor beta chains share one sample of origin, sequenced in a study of identical twins. MiXCR, applied by TCRdb to the 5' RACE reads, yields one record per CDR3 protein. The sample lists hundreds of thousands of distinct CDR3 sequences, 15% to 20% seen once, with approximately 14% in the top ten. These data also formed part of another study, on T cells expressing NK-cell markers.

Sequencing was performed on PBMCs. The receptors were sampled from a woman aged 18-30 years in good health.

This clonotype appeared a few times. The chain links TRBV20-1 to TRBJ2-5; 12 bases map to TRBD1. Losses at the gene ends were 8 bases for V and 1 base for J; bases not matched to a gene: 8. Germline V CDR1 and CDR2: DFQATT, SNEGSKA (reference sequence). CDR3 length equals 15 residues. This CDR3 reads CSPGTGGFPQETQYF. The CDR3 DNA reads TGCAGTCCTGGGACAGGGGGCTTTCCCCAAGAGACCCAGTACTTC.

This clonotype was observed at least ten times. The chain employs TRBV6-1 and TRBJ2-1; 16 nucleotides match TRBD2. The CDR3 runs to 17 residues. The junction had 9 bases not matched to a gene; V was cut back by 4 bases and J by 9 bases. The V gene's germline CDR1 is MNHNS and CDR2 SASEGT. The CDR3 region is CASSGPGLAGGVSEQFF. DNA for the CDR3: TGTGCCAGCAGTGGCCCGGGACTAGCGGGAGGGGTGAGTGAGCAGTTCTTC.

The genes are TRBV9 and TRBJ2-1; 9 nucleotides agree with TRBD2. This CDR3 has 18 amino acids. Germline V gene lookup returns CDR1 SGDLS and CDR2 YYNGEE. Losses at the gene ends were 4 bases for V and 7 bases for J; bases not matched to a gene: 18. The CDR3 region is CASSPPPRQAGGRNEQFF. The CDR3 region has the DNA TGTGCCAGCAGCCCACCCCCGAGGCAAGCGGGAGGCAGGAATGAGCAGTTCTTC.

This clonotype was seen more than once but under ten times. The CDR3 loop reads CASSDRDRANYGYTF. The CDR3 bases are TGTGCCAGCAGTGATCGGGACAGGGCAAACTATGGCTACACCTTC. The V call is TRBV12-3 or TRBV12-4, the J call TRBJ1-2; 9 bases map to TRBD1. Trimming cost V 5 bases and J 2 bases; bases outside gene matches: 6. This CDR3 spans 15 amino acids.

This clonotype was seen many times. In DNA, the CDR3 is TGTGCCAGCAGTTTCTCCGGGGAGCTGTTTTTT. Its protein is CASSFSGELFF. The V call is TRBV12-3 or TRBV12-4, the J call TRBJ2-2; no reliable D call. The CDR3 is 11 residues long. Between the trimmed V and J ends, which lost 3 bases and 6 bases, there was a span of 2 bases.